The rows below give T cell receptor beta chains drawn from one sample of a study. The protocol was immunoSEQ multiplex PCR, while the TCRdb copy is restricted to in-frame clones and leaves out a portion. Of about 68,000 clones detected, about 94% appear once; the ten largest clones hold roughly 4%. Sequenced input: PBMCs. The source of these receptors is a man aged 40-49 years with rheumatoid arthritis. Each CDR3 is given with its conserved first and last residue. A D gene is named only where the DNA matches it firmly. Clone size is shown for a subset of rows, as once, few, many or a class of expanded clone.

19,TRBV20-1,TRBJ2-7,TRBD1,few,TGCAGTGCTAGTTTTAGGCAACTCCGGGACAGGGGGATCTCCTACGAGCAGTACTTC,CSASFRQLRDRGISYEQYF
19,TRBV6-1,TRBJ2-2,TRBD2,.,TGTGCCAGCAGTGAATCTCGACTAGCGGGAGCTCAGGTGTCCGGGGAGCTGTTTTTT,CASSESRLAGAQVSGELFF
15,TRBV6-5,TRBJ1-5,TRBD1,.,TGTGCCAGCAGGGAGACAGGGGATAGCAATCAGCCCCAGCATTTT,CASRETGDSNQPQHF
15,TRBV5-1,TRBJ2-7,.,once,TGCGCCAGCAGCTTGGCCGGGGCCCTTGGGTACGAGCAGTACTTC,CASSLAGALGYEQYF
14,TRBV6-5,TRBJ1-1,.,.,TGTGCCAGCAGTTATAGTGTACGGAACACTGAAGCTTTCTTT,CASSYSVRNTEAFF
17,TRBV7-8,TRBJ2-7,.,.,TGTGCCAGCAGCTTAGCGAGTGGGAGGTCAAGCTCCTACGAGCAGTACTTC,CASSLASGRSSSYEQYF
14,TRBV6-5,TRBJ1-5,TRBD1,.,TGTGCCAGCAGGACAGGGACAGGGAGTCAGCCCCAGCATTTT,CASRTGTGSQPQHF
13,TRBV7-2,TRBJ2-7,.,.,TGTGCCAGCAGCTTAGCCCTCCCCTACGAGCAGTACTTC,CASSLALPYEQYF
14,TRBV18,TRBJ1-5,TRBD1,.,TGTGCCAGCTCACCAGGGACAGGTAATCAGCCCCAGCATTTT,CASSPGTGNQPQHF
13,TRBV30,TRBJ1-2,.,once,TGTGCCTGGAGTACCGGTTCTAACTATGGCTACACCTTC,CAWSTGSNYGYTF
16,TRBV29-1,TRBJ2-2,.,.,TGCAGCGTTGAAGAAGGTTTGCAGGGGAACACCGGGGAGCTGTTTTTT,CSVEEGLQGNTGELFF
13,TRBV27,TRBJ2-7,TRBD1,.,TGTGCCAGCAGTAGGGGACAGGTGAACGAGCAGTACTTC,CASSRGQVNEQYF
18,TRBV6-4,TRBJ2-6,.,.,TGTGCCAGCAGTGACTCGAGTCAGGGTCTCTCTGGGGCCAACGTCCTGACTTTC,CASSDSSQGLSGANVLTF
14,TRBV5-4,TRBJ2-3,TRBD2,.,TGTGCCAGCAGCCTGCGGGGGGGCACAGATACGCAGTATTTT,CASSLRGGTDTQYF
15,TRBV7-8,TRBJ2-7,TRBD1,.,TGTGCCAGCAGCTCCTCGACAGGGGTGATTAGGGAGCAGTACTTC,CASSSSTGVIREQYF
16,TRBV5-1,TRBJ1-1,TRBD1,.,TGCGCCAGCAGCTTGGCTTTGGGACAGATGAACACTGAAGCTTTCTTT,CASSLALGQMNTEAFF
13,TRBV27,TRBJ2-2,.,once,TGTGCCAGCAGGGACAGAGATACCGGGGAGCTGTTTTTT,CASRDRDTGELFF
15,TRBV7-2,TRBJ2-5,.,.,TGTGCCAGCAGCCTGGGGCTTGCCTTACCAGAGACCCAGTACTTC,CASSLGLALPETQYF
12,TRBV7-3,TRBJ2-1,.,.,TGTGCCAGCAGCATAAAGAGTACTGAGCAGTTCTTC,CASSIKSTEQFF
15,TRBV9,TRBJ1-2,TRBD1,.,TGTGCCAGCAGCGTCTCCCAGACAGGGTACGGTGGCTACACCTTC,CASSVSQTGYGGYTF
13,TRBV3-1/TRBV3-2,TRBJ2-1,TRBD2,.,TGTGCCAGCAGGGAACTAGCGGGATATGAGCAGTTCTTC,CASRELAGYEQFF
17,TRBV3-1/TRBV3-2,TRBJ2-7,TRBD1,once,TGTGCCAGCAGCCAACATGGATTAACAGGGGATTCCTACGAGCAGTACTTC,CASSQHGLTGDSYEQYF
14,TRBV4-1,TRBJ1-1,TRBD1,.,TGCGCCAGCAGCCAACCCGTCGGACAGGGTGGAGCTTTCTTT,CASSQPVGQGGAFF
18,TRBV15,TRBJ1-1,.,.,TGTGCCACCAGCAGCGATTGGGCACGGGGGACTGGGGACACTGAAGCTTTCTTT,CATSSDWARGTGDTEAFF
14,TRBV27,TRBJ1-4,.,.,TGTGCCAGCAGTTTCGGGTTTAGAAATGAAAAACTGTTTTTT,CASSFGFRNEKLFF
13,TRBV29-1,TRBJ1-1,TRBD1,.,TGCAGCGTCTACAGGGGCGGGTACACTGAAGCTTTCTTT,CSVYRGGYTEAFF
13,TRBV29-1,TRBJ2-7,.,.,TGCAGCGTTGAAGTCTTATCGGGGTCCGAGCAGTACTTC,CSVEVLSGSEQYF
16,TRBV6-5,TRBJ1-5,.,.,TGTGCCAGCAGTTCCACTTCACCGTGGGGCAATCAGCCCCAGCATTTT,CASSSTSPWGNQPQHF
14,TRBV6-5,TRBJ1-6,TRBD1,.,TGTGCCAGCACGGAGAGGACAGGGGGTTCACCCCTCCACTTT,CASTERTGGSPLHF
16,TRBV28,TRBJ2-7,TRBD1,.,TGTGCCAGCAGACTTATGACCGGGACAGGCACCTACGAGCAGTACTTC,CASRLMTGTGTYEQYF
14,TRBV9,TRBJ2-4,.,.,TGTGCCAGCAGCGCAACAGGGACCCAAAACATTCAGTACTTC,CASSATGTQNIQYF
14,TRBV11-3,TRBJ2-3,TRBD1,.,TGTGCCAGCAGCTCAGGGGGCCTCACAGATACGCAGTATTTT,CASSSGGLTDTQYF
13,TRBV24-1,TRBJ1-6,.,.,TGTGCCACCAGTGGACGGTATAATTCACCCCTCCACTTT,CATSGRYNSPLHF
17,TRBV25-1,TRBJ2-1,TRBD2,.,TGTGCCAGCAGTGAATCTTTGTTAGGACTAGCGGGCAATGAGCAGTTCTTC,CASSESLLGLAGNEQFF
13,TRBV10-1,TRBJ2-3,.,.,TGCGCCAGCAGTGATGGGACCACAGATACGCAGTATTTT,CASSDGTTDTQYF
14,TRBV11-2,TRBJ2-7,.,.,TGTGCCAGCAGCCCGGTGGGCTCCTCCTACGAGCAGTACTTC,CASSPVGSSYEQYF
12,TRBV11-3,TRBJ2-5,.,.,TGTGCCAGCAGCTTAGGAGGAGCGACCCAGTACTTC,CASSLGGATQYF
16,TRBV14,TRBJ2-7,TRBD1,.,TGTGCCAGCAGCCAAGGAATATTGGACAGGAGCTACGAGCAGTACTTC,CASSQGILDRSYEQYF
15,TRBV6-2/TRBV6-3,TRBJ1-6,.,.,TGTGCCAGCAGTTACGTTTTGGCGCAAGGGTCACCCCTCCACTTT,CASSYVLAQGSPLHF
14,TRBV5-1,TRBJ1-1,.,once,TGCGCCAGCAGCTTGATAGGGGTCGGCACTGAAGCTTTCTTT,CASSLIGVGTEAFF
15,TRBV28,TRBJ1-2,TRBD1,.,TGTGCCAGCAGTATAGGACAGGGGCCTTACTATGGCTACACCTTC,CASSIGQGPYYGYTF
16,TRBV9,TRBJ2-7,.,.,TGTGCCAGCAGCGAGGTCCTGCGGGGCCCGACCTACGAGCAGTACTTC,CASSEVLRGPTYEQYF
14,TRBV7-9,TRBJ1-4,TRBD1,.,TGTGCCAGCAGTTCCGGGACAGGCACGGAAAAACTGTTTTTT,CASSSGTGTEKLFF
14,TRBV2,TRBJ2-3,.,.,TGTGCCAGCAGGCGCAGGGGTATAACAGATACGCAGTATTTT,CASRRRGITDTQYF
15,TRBV27,TRBJ1-5,.,.,TGTGCCAGCAGTTTAACACAGGCAAGCAATCAGCCCCAGCATTTT,CASSLTQASNQPQHF
15,TRBV5-6,TRBJ2-7,.,.,TGTGCCAGCAGCCCGGTTTGGGGAACCTTTCAAGAGCAGTACTTC,CASSPVWGTFQEQYF
17,TRBV11-2,TRBJ1-6,TRBD1,once,TGTGCCAGCAGCTCCTCCGGGACAGGGGGCGATGATTCACCCCTCCACTTT,CASSSSGTGGDDSPLHF
15,TRBV29-1,TRBJ1-2,TRBD1,.,TGCAGCGTTGACGAGGACAGGGGGATTTCATATGGCTACACCTTC,CSVDEDRGISYGYTF
17,TRBV21-1,TRBJ2-5,.,.,TGTGCCAGCAGCAAAGGGACTAGCGGGGATCTTTTGGAGACCCAGTACTTC,CASSKGTSGDLLETQYF
20,TRBV4-3,TRBJ1-1,.,.,TGCGCCAGCAGCCAAGTCTGGGGCAGGCTTAGATCTAGGGTGTGGACTGAAGCTTTCTTT,CASSQVWGRLRSRVWTEAFF
12,TRBV6-5,TRBJ1-3,.,.,TGTGCCAGCACCTTAGGCGGAAACACCATATATTTT,CASTLGGNTIYF
14,TRBV5-6,TRBJ1-5,.,once,TGTGCCAGCAGCTTGAAGGCGGGCAATCAGCCCCAGCATTTT,CASSLKAGNQPQHF